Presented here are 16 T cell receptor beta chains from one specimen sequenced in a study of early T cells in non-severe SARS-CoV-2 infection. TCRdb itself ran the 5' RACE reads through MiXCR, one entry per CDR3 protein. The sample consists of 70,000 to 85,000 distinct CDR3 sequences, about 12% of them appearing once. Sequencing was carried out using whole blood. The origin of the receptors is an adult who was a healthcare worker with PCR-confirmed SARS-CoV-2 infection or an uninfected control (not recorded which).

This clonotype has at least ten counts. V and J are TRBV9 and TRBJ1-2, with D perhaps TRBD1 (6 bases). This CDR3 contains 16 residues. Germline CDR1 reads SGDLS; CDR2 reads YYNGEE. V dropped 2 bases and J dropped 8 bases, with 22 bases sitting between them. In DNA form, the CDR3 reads TGTGCCAGCAGCGTCCCCGCTCGACAGGTCGCTCAAGGCTACACCTTC. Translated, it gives CASSVPARQVAQGYTF. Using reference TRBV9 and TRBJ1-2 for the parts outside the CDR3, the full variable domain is DSGVTQTPKHLITATGQRVTLRCSPRSGDLSVYWYQQSLDQGLQFLIQYYNGEERAKGNILERFSAQQFPDLHSELNLSSLELGDSALYFCASSVPARQVAQGYTFGSGTRLTVV.

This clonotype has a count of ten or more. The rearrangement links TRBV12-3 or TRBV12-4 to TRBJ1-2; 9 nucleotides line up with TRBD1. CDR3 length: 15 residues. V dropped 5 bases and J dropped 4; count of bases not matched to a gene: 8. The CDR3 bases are TGTGCCAGCAGTCCCCGGGGGACAGGGTTCTATGGCTACACCTTC. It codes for CASSPRGTGFYGYTF.

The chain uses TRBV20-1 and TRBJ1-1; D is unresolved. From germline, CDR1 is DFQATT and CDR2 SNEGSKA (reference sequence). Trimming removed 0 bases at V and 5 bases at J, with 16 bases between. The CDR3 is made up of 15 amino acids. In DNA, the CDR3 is TGCAGTGCTAGAGATAACGCAATCGGTGGGACTGAAGCTTTCTTT. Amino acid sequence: CSARDNAIGGTEAFF.

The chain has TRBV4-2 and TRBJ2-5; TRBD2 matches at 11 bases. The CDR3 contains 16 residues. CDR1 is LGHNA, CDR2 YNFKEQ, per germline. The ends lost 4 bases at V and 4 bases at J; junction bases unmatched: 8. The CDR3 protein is CASSPDGTSGGETQYF. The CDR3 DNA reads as TGTGCCAGCAGCCCAGATGGGACTAGCGGCGGAGAGACCCAGTACTTC.

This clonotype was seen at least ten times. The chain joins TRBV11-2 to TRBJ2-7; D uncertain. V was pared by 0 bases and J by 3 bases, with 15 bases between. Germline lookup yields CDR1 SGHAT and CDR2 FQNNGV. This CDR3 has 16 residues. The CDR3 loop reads CASSLEGQPRVYEQYF. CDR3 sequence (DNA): TGTGCCAGCAGCTTAGAAGGGCAGCCCAGAGTCTACGAGCAGTACTTC.

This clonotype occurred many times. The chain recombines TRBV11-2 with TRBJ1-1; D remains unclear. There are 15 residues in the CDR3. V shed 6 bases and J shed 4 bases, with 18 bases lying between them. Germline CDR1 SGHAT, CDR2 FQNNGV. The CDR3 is CASRYRTGRTTEAFF. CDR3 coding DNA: TGTGCCAGCAGATACCGGACGGGGAGAACCACTGAAGCTTTCTTT.

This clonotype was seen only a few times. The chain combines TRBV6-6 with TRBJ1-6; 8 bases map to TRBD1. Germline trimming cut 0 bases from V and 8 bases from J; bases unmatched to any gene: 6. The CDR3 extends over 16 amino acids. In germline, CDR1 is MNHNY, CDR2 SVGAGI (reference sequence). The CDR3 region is CASSYSPRGPDSPLHF. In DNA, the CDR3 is TGTGCCAGCAGTTACTCCCCCAGGGGGCCGGATTCACCCCTCCACTTT.

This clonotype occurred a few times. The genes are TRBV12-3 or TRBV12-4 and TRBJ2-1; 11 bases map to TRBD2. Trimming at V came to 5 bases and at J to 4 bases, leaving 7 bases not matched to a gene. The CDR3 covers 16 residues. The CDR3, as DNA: TGTGCCAGCAGTCCGACGAGGACTAGCGGGTACAATGAGCAGTTCTTC. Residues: CASSPTRTSGYNEQFF.

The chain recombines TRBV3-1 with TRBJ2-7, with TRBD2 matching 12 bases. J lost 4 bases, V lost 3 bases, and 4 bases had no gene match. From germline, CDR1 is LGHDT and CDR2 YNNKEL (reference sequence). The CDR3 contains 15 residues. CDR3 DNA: TGTGCCAGCAGCCAGGAGACTAGCGGGAGTTACGAGCAGTACTTC. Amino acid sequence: CASSQETSGSYEQYF.

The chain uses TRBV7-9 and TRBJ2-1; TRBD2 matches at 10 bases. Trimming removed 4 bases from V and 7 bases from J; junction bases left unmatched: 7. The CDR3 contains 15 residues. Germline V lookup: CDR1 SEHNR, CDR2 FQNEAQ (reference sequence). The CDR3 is CASSSSGSRANEQFF. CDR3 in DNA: TGTGCCAGCAGCTCTAGCGGGAGTAGGGCGAATGAGCAGTTCTTC.

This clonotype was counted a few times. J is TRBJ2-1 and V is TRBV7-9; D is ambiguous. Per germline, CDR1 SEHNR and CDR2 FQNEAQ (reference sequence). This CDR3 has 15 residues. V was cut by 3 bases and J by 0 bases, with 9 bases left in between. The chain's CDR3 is CASSLGAASYNEQFF. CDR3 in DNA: TGTGCCAGCAGCTTGGGTGCTGCCTCCTACAATGAGCAGTTCTTC.

CDR3 region: CSARGQGAYEQYF. CDR3 bases: TGCAGTGCTAGAGGTCAGGGGGCCTACGAGCAGTACTTC. The chain has TRBV20-1 and TRBJ2-7; 7 bases map to TRBD1. Germline lookup yields CDR1 DFQATT and CDR2 SNEGSKA (reference sequence). This CDR3 is 13 amino acids long. V lost 1 base and J lost 2; bases outside the gene matches: 2.

The CDR3 bases are TGTGCCAGCAGCTTAGACTGGCAGAGTATTCGCTATGGCTACACCTTC. It specifies CASSLDWQSIRYGYTF. V usage is TRBV7-9 and J usage is TRBJ1-2; D is unclear. Trimming left V 1 base short and J 4 bases short, with 16 bases between. Germline V gene data show CDR1 as SEHNR and CDR2 as FQNEAQ (reference sequence). This CDR3 has 16 amino acids.

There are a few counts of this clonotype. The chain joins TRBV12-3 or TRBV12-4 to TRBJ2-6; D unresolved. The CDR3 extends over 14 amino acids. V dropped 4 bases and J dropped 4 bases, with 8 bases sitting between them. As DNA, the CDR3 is TGTGCCAGCAGTTCCCCGGAGGGGGCCAACGTCCTGACTTTC. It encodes CASSSPEGANVLTF.

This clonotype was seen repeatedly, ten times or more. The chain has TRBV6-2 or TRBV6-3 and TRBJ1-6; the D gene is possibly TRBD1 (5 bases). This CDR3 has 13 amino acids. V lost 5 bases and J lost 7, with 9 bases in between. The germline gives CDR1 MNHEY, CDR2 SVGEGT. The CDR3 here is CASSPTGNSPLHF. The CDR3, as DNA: TGTGCCAGCAGTCCTACAGGAAATTCACCCCTCCACTTT.

The chain's CDR3 is CASPPRANYGYTF. The CDR3 region has the DNA TGTGCCAGCCCCCCGCGAGCTAACTATGGCTACACCTTC. The rearrangement links TRBV30 to TRBJ1-2; unclear D gene. The CDR3 loop spans 13 amino acids. Germline V lookup: CDR1 GTSNPN, CDR2 SVGIG (reference sequence). The V and J ends lost 8 bases and 0 bases respectively, with 13 bases between them.